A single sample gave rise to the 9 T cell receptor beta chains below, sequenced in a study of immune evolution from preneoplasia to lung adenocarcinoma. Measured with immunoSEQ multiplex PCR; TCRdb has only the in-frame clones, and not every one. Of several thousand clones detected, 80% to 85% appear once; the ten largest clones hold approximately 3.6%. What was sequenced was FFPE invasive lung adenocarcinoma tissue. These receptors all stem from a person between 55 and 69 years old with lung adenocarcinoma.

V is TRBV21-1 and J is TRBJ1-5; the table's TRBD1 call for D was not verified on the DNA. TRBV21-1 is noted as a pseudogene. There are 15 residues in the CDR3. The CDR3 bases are TGTGCCAGCAGCAAGATCAGGGATAGCAATCAGCCCCAGCATTTT. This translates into CASSKIRDSNQPQHF.

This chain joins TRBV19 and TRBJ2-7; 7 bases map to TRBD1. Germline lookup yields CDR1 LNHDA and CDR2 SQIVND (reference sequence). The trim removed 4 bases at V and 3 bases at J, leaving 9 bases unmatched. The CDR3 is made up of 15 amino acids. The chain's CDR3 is CASSKGAGTSYEQYF. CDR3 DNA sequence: TGTGCCAGTAGTAAGGGGGCAGGGACAAGCTACGAGCAGTACTTC.

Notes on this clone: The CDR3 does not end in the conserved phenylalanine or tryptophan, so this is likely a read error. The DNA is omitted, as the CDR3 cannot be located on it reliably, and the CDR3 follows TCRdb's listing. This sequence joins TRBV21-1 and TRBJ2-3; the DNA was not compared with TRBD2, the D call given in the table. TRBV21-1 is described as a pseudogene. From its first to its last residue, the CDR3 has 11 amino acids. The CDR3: CASSKINYASG.

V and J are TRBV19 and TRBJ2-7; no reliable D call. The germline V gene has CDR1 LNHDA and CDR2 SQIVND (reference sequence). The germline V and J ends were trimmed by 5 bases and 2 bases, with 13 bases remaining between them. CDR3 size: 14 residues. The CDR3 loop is CASSPTLTTYEQYF. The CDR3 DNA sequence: TGTGCCAGTAGTCCCACACTAACGACCTACGAGCAGTACTTC.

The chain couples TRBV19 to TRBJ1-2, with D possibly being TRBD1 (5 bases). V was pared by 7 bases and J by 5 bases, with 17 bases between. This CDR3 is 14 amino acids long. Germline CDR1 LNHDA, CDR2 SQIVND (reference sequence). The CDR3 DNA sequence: TGTGCCAGTACCAGAGTAGGGGCGGAGTATGGCTACACCTTC. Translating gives CASTRVGAEYGYTF.

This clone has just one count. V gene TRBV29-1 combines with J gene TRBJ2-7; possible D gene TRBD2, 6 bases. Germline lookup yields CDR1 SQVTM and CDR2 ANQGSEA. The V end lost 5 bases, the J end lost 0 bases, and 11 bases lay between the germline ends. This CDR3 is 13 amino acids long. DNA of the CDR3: TGCAGCGTTAGGCGGAGGGGCTCCTACGAGCAGTACTTC. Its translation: CSVRRRGSYEQYF.

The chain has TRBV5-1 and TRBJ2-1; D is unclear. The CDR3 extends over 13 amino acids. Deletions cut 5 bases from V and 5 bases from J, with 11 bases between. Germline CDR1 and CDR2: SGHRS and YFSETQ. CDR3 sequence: CASSSLADNEQFF. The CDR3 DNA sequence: TGCGCCAGCAGTTCGTTGGCAGACAATGAGCAGTTCTTC.

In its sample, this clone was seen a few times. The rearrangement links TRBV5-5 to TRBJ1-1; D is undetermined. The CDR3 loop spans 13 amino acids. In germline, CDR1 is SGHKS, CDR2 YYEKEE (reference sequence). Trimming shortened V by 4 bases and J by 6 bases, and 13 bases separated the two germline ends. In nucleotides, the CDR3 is TGTGCCAGCAGCCGAGGGTTTCAGCCTGAAGCTTTCTTT. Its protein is CASSRGFQPEAFF.

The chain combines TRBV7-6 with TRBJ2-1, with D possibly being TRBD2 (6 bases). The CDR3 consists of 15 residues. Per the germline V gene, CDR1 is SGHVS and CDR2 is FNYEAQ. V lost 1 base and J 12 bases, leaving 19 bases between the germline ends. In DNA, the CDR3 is TGTGCCAGCAGCTTAGACCATAAGCGGGTTCATGCGCAGTTCTTC. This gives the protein CASSLDHKRVHAQFF.